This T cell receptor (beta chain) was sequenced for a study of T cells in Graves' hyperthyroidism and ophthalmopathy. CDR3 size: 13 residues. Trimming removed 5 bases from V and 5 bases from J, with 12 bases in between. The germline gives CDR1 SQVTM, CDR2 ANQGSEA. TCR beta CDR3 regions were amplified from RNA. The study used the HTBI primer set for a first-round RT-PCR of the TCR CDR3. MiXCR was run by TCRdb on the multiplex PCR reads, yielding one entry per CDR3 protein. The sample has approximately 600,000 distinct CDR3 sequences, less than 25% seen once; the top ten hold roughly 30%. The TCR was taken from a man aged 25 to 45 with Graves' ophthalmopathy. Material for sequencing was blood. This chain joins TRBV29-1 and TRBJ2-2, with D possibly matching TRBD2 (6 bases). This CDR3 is CSVKIRGTGELFF. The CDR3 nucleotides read TGCAGCGTTAAGATTCGGGGGACCGGGGAGCTGTTTTTT.